This T cell receptor beta chain originates from a study of patients and donors after allogeneic stem cell transplantation. A single record per CDR3 protein comes from TCRdb applying MiXCR to the RT-PCR reads. The sample lists tens of thousands of distinct CDR3 sequences; 48% were seen once. The CDR3 is 14 amino acids. Trimming pared 9 bases from V and 8 bases from J, leaving 19 bases between. Germline V lookup: CDR1 MDHEN, CDR2 SYDVKM. Sequencing was carried out using blood, either unsorted or a sorted T cell fraction (not recorded which). The sequence derives from a human donor who was either an allogeneic HSCT recipient or a stem cell or donor lymphocyte infusion donor (not recorded which). It is not recorded whose cells these are; they may come from a transplant donor. The rearrangement uses TRBV28 and TRBJ1-4; a possible D gene is TRBD1 (6 bases). The chain's CDR3 is CASYSGGPEEKLFF. CDR3 DNA sequence: TGTGCCAGTTACAGCGGGGGGCCGGAGGAAAAACTGTTTTTT.